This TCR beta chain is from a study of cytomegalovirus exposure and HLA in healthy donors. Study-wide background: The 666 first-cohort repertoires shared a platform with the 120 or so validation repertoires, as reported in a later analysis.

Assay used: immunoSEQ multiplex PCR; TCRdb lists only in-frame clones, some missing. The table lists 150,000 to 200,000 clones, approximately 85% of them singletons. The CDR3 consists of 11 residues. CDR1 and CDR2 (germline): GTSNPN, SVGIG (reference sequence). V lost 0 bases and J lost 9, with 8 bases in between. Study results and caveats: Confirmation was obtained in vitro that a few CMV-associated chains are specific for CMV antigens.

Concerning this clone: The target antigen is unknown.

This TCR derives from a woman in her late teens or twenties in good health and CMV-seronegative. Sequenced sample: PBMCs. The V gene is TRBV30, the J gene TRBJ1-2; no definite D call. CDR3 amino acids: CAWSVLGSYTF. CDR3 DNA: TGTGCCTGGAGTGTACTCGGGAGCTACACCTTC.